This entry lists 5 T cell receptor beta chains sequenced from one sample in a study of T cells in Graves' hyperthyroidism and ophthalmopathy. Amplified TCR beta CDR3 regions derived from RNA transcripts. An initial round of RT-PCR targeting the TCR CDR3 relied on the HTBI primer set. MiXCR, run by TCRdb on the multiplex PCR reads, gives a single entry per CDR3 protein. The sample includes 600,000 to 650,000 distinct CDR3 sequences, about a fifth of them seen just once. Sequenced material: blood. The source is a man younger than 45 with Graves' ophthalmopathy.

This clonotype has just a few counts. This chain joins TRBV5-4 and TRBJ2-7, with 10 bases aligning to TRBD2. The V and J ends lost 4 bases and 0 bases, in that order; junction bases with no gene match: 7. CDR3 length equals 16 residues. Germline V lookup: CDR1 SGHNT, CDR2 YYREEE (reference sequence). CDR3 in amino acids: CASSLGTSAGSYEQYF. The CDR3 DNA reads as TGTGCCAGCAGCCTAGGGACTAGCGCGGGCTCCTACGAGCAGTACTTC.

This clonotype was seen ten or more times. This sequence joins TRBV30 and TRBJ1-5, with D possibly being TRBD1 (6 bases). The V end was cut by 1 base, the J end by 1 base, with 11 bases between. The germline CDR1 and CDR2 sequences are GTSNPN and SVGIG (reference sequence). This CDR3 region has 15 residues. The CDR3 nucleotides read TGTGCCTGGAGTGCCGTGGGGGCCAGCAATCAGCCCCAGCATTTT. Residues: CAWSAVGASNQPQHF.

This chain connects TRBV19 to TRBJ2-5; TRBD1 might be the D (6 bases). The V gene's germline CDR1 is LNHDA and CDR2 SQIVND (reference sequence). The CDR3 sequence is 14 residues long. V was trimmed by 5 bases and J by 9 bases, leaving 19 bases between them. The CDR3 DNA reads TGTGCCAGTAGTCGATCGGGACAAGTCAAGGCCCAGTACTTC. Translating it yields CASSRSGQVKAQYF.

In its sample, this clonotype was seen many times. The CDR3 spells CASNKRTGSYEQYF. The CDR3, as DNA: TGTGCCAGCAACAAGCGGACAGGCTCCTACGAGCAGTACTTC. V usage is TRBV28 and J usage is TRBJ2-7; 7 positions match TRBD1. CDR3 size: 14 residues. CDR1 and CDR2 (germline): MDHEN, SYDVKM. V lost 7 bases, J lost 0 bases, and 6 bases stayed unmatched. The full variable domain, rest sourced from reference TRBV28 and TRBJ2-7, is DVKVTQSSRYLVKRTGEKVFLECVQDMDHENMFWYRQDPGLGLRLIYFSYDVKMKEKGDIPEGYSVSREKKERFSLILESASTNQTSMYLCASNKRTGSYEQYFGPGTRLTVT.

The chain recombines TRBV6-1 with TRBJ1-6; 7 nucleotides align to TRBD1. CDR1 is MNHNS and CDR2 is SASEGT in the germline V gene. This CDR3 is 14 amino acids long. Losses at the gene ends were 7 bases for V and 5 bases for J; bases not matched to a gene: 5. CDR3 sequence reads: CASTPGQHNSPLHF. The DNA of the CDR3 is TGTGCCAGCACTCCGGGACAGCATAATTCACCCCTCCACTTT.